This entry concerns a single T cell receptor beta chain. As yet, its antigen is unknown. The primer mix had 60 Vbeta and 13 Jbeta primers. Here immunoSEQ multiplex PCR was the method, and the copy in TCRdb shows in-frame clones only, minus some. The sample carries around 200,000 clones, 80% recorded once. These data belong to a study of cytomegalovirus exposure and HLA in healthy donors. Points from the study as a whole: The study designated about 180 TCR beta chains cytomegalovirus-associated. In the analysis, some V segments, TRBV6-2 and TRBV6-3 included, were excluded as indistinguishable.

With 1 base removed from V and 7 bases from J, the gap between germline ends came to 3 bases. This CDR3 has 11 amino acids. The chain carries TRBV5-7 and TRBJ1-5; D unresolved. TRBV5-7 is noted as an ORF with a role that remains uncertain. The sequence came from a boy aged 10-17 years in good health and CMV-seronegative. Sequenced: PBMCs. The CDR3 loop reads CASSLLQPQHF. The CDR3 nucleotides are TGTGCCAGCAGCTTGCTACAGCCCCAGCATTTT.